Many counts were recorded for the clone carrying this T cell receptor (beta chain). What it binds is not known. 2 million unsorted PBMCs were stored in RNAlater at -80 °C before RNA extraction. Germline CDR1 MGHRA, CDR2 YSYEKL. Trimming cost V 1 base and J 5 bases, with 8 bases left between them. This CDR3 spans 13 amino acids. TCRdb reanalysed the 5' RACE reads using MiXCR and keeps one entry per CDR3 protein. The table lists 40,000 to 50,000 distinct CDR3 sequences, about 2.5% of them singletons, with approximately 12% in the top ten. This entry comes from a study of neurological immune-mediated disorders. Overall study findings and caveats: No CDR3 amino acid sequences were shared by expanded clones across subjects, suggesting private repertoires in all groups. The study found the most TCR clonal expansion in HTLV-1-associated myelopathy and the least in multiple sclerosis, below healthy controls.

This chain links TRBV4-1 with TRBJ1-2, with a weak D call TRBD1 (6 bases). The TCR originated in a man aged 30-40 years with multiple sclerosis. Sequencing was done on a sample of PBMCs. This CDR3 reads CASSQGQGYGYTF. The CDR3 bases are TGCGCCAGCAGCCAAGGGCAGGGGTATGGCTACACCTTC.